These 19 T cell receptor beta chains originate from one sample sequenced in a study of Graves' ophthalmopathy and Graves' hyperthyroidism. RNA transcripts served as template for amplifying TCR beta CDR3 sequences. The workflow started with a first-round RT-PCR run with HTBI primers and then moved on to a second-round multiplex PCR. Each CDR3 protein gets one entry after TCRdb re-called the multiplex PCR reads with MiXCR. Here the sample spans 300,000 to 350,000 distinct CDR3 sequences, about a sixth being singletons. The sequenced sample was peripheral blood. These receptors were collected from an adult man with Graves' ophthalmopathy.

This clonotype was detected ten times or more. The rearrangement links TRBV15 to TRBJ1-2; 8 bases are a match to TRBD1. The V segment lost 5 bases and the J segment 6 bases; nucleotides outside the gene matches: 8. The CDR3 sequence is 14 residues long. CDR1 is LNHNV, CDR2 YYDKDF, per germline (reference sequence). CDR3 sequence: CATSGPGGANGYTF. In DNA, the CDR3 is TGTGCCACCAGCGGCCCAGGGGGCGCGAATGGCTACACCTTC.

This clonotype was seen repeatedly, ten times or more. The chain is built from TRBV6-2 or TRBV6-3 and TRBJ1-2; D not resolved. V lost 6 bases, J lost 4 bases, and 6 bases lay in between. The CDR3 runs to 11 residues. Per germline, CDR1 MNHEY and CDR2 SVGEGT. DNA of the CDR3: TGTGCCAGCAGCCGGAGCTATGGCTACACCTTC. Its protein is CASSRSYGYTF.

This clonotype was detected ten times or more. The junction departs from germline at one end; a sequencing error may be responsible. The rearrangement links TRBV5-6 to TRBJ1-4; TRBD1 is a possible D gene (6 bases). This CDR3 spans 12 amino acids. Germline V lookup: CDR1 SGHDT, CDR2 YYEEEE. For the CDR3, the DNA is TGTGCCAGCAGCTTCCGGGGGCCGGTATCTGTTTTT. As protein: CASSFRGPVSVF.

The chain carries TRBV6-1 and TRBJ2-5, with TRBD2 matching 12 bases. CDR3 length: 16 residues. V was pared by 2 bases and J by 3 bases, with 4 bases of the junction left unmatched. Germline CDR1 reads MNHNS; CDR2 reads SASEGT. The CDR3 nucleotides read TGTGCCAGCAGTGAACAGGGACTAGCGGGTGAAGAGACCCAGTACTTC. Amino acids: CASSEQGLAGEETQYF.

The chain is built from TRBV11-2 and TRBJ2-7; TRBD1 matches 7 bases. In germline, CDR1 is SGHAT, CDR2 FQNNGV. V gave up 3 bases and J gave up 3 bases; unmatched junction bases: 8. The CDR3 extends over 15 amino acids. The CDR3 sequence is CASSFGGSGGYEQYF. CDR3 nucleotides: TGTGCCAGCAGCTTCGGTGGGTCAGGGGGCTACGAGCAGTACTTC.

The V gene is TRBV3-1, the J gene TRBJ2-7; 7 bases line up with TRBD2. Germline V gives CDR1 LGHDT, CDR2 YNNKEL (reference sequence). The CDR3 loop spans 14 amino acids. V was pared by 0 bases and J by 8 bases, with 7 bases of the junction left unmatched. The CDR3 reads CASSQDRSGNKQYF. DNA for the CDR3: TGTGCCAGCAGCCAAGATAGGAGCGGGAATAAGCAGTACTTC.

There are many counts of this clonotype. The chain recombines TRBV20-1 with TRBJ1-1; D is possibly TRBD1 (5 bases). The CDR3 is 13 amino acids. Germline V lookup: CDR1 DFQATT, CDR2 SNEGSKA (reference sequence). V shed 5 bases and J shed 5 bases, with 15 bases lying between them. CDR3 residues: CSAVGVAETEAFF. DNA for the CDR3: TGCAGTGCTGTAGGGGTGGCTGAGACTGAAGCTTTCTTT.

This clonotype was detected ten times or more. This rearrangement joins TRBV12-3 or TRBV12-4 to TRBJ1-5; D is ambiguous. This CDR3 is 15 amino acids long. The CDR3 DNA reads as TGTGCTAGTTCAACGAGGTTGAAGGGATCTTCGCCCCAGCATTTT. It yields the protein CASSTRLKGSSPQHF.

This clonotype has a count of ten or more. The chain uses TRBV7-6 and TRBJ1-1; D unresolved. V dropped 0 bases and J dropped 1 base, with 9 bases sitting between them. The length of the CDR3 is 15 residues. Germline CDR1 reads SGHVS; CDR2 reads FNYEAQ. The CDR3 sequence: CASSLAAYSNTEAFF. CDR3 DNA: TGTGCCAGCAGCTTAGCGGCATATTCGAACACTGAAGCTTTCTTT.

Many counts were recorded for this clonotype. The CDR3 nucleotides are TGCAGTGCTGGGGGACAGAACGAGCAGTACTTC. This translates into CSAGGQNEQYF. The chain is built from TRBV20-1 and TRBJ2-7, with 7 bases lining up with TRBD1. Germline V gene data show CDR1 as DFQATT and CDR2 as SNEGSKA (reference sequence). The CDR3 runs to 11 residues. V lost 5 bases and J lost 5; bases outside the gene matches: 3.

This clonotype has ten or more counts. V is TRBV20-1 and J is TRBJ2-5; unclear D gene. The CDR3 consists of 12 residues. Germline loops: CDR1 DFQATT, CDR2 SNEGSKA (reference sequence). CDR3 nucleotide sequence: TGCAGGGTCAACCCCCAACGGCAGACCCAGTACTTC. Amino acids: CRVNPQRQTQYF.

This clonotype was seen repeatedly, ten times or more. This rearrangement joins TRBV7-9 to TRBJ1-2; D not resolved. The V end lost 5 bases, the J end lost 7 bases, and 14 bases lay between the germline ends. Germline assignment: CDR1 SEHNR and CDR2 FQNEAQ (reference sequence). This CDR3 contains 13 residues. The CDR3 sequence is CASSKQMDGGYTF. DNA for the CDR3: TGTGCCAGCAGCAAACAGATGGATGGTGGCTACACCTTC. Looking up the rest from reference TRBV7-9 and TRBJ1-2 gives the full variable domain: DTGVSQNPRHKITKRGQNVTFRCDPISEHNRLYWYRQTLGQGPEFLTYFQNEAQLEKSRLLSDRFSAERPKGSFSTLEIQRTEQGDSAMYLCASSKQMDGGYTFGSGTRLTVV.

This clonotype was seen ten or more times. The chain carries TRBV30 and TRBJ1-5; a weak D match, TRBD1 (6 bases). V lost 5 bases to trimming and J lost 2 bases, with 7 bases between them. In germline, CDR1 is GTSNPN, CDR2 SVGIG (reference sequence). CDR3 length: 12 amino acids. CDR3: CAWEGGNQPQHF. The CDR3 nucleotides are TGTGCCTGGGAGGGGGGCAATCAGCCCCAGCATTTT.

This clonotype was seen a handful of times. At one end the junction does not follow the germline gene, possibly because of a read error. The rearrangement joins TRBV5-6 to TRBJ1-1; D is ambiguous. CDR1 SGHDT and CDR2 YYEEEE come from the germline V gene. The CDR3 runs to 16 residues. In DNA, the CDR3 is TGTGCCAGCAGCTTGGGAGGGCTCGGAATGAACACTGAAGCTTCCTTT. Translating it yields CASSLGGLGMNTEASF.

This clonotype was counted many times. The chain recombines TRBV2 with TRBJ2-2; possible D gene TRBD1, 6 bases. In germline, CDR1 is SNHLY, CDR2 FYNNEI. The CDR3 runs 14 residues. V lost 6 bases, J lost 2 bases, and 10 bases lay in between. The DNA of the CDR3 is TGTGCCAGCAGCGAGACAGGAAACACCGGGGAGCTGTTTTTT. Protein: CASSETGNTGELFF.

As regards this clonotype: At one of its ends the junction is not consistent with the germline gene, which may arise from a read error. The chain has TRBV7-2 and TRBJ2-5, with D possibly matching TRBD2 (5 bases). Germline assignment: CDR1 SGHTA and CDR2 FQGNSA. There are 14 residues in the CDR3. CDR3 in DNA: TGTGCCAGCAGAGGCCCGAAGTCCGGGGAGACTCAGTACTTC. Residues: CASRGPKSGETQYF.

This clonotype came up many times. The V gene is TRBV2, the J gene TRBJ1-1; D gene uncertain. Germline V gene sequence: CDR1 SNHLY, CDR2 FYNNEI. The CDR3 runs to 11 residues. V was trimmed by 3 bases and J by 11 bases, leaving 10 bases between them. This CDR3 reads CASSEDTGAFF. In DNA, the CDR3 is TGTGCCAGCAGTGAGGATACTGGGGCTTTCTTT.

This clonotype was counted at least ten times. The CDR3 sequence: CSARSAVGNTEAFF. CDR3 coding DNA: TGCAGTGCTAGATCGGCAGTTGGGAACACTGAAGCTTTCTTT. The chain combines TRBV20-1 with TRBJ1-1; D is undetermined. The V and J ends lost 2 bases and 1 base respectively, with 11 bases between them. CDR3 size: 14 residues. CDR1 is DFQATT, CDR2 SNEGSKA, per germline (reference sequence).

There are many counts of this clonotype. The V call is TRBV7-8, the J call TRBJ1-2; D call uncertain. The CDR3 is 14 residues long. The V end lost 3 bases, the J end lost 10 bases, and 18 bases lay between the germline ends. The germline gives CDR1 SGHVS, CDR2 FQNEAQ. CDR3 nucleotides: TGTGCCAGCAGCTTGGCGCTGGGATCTGGGTACTACACCTTC. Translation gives CASSLALGSGYYTF.